These T cell receptor beta chains were read from a single sample in a study of blood T cells in healthy people across ages. TCRdb recomputed calls from the 5' RACE reads with MiXCR, one row per CDR3 protein. The sample includes 1.8 million or so distinct CDR3 sequences, around 42% seen only once; the top ten take approximately 22%. Material: blood. These receptors were taken from a human donor in good health. CDR3s include the opening cysteine and the closing phenylalanine or tryptophan. The D gene is left open where the match is weak. Clone size, where shown, is once, few, many, or a class for clones that have expanded.

D: -
V: TRBV6-1
size: few
J: TRBJ1-1
DNA: TGTGCCACCTATCGGGCAGGGGCGTCGAACACTGAAGCTTTCTTT
CDR3: CATYRAGASNTEAFF

D: TRBD2
V: TRBV7-2
size: few
J: TRBJ2-1
DNA: TGTGCCAGCAGCTTTTTACTAGCGGGGGGGAATGAGCAGTTCTTC
CDR3: CASSFLLAGGNEQFF

D: TRBD2
V: TRBV29-1
size: few
J: TRBJ2-1
DNA: TGCAGCGTGGGTACTAGCGGGGGGACCAATGAGCAGTTCTTC
CDR3: CSVGTSGGTNEQFF

D: -
V: TRBV15
size: -
J: TRBJ2-7
DNA: TGTGCCACCAGCAGAGAGAGACAGACAACCTACGAGCAGTACTTC
CDR3: CATSRERQTTYEQYF

D: -
V: TRBV20-1
size: -
J: TRBJ2-5
DNA: TGCAGTGCTTTCAAACAGAGGGGAGCGGAGACCCAGTACTTC
CDR3: CSAFKQRGAETQYF

D: -
V: TRBV20-1
size: -
J: TRBJ2-5
DNA: TGCAGTGCTAGACTAGGGAAACAGACCCAGTACTTC
CDR3: CSARLGKQTQYF

D: TRBD1
V: TRBV20-1
size: -
J: TRBJ2-7
DNA: TGCAGTGCTAGAGAAAGGGACAGGGGTTACGAGCAGTACTTC
CDR3: CSARERDRGYEQYF

D: -
V: TRBV29-1
size: few
J: TRBJ1-2
DNA: TGCAGCGTCCAGGACAGCTATGGCTACACCTTC
CDR3: CSVQDSYGYTF

D: -
V: TRBV18
size: few
J: TRBJ1-4
DNA: TGTGCTAGCTCACCAGGCCGGGGTGAAAAACTGTTTTTT
CDR3: CASSPGRGEKLFF

D: -
V: TRBV9
size: -
J: TRBJ2-7
DNA: TGTGCCAGCAGCGTATGGGAGGAGCCTCGCTACAATGAGCAGTACTTC
CDR3: CASSVWEEPRYNEQYF

D: TRBD2
V: TRBV4-3
size: -
J: TRBJ2-3
DNA: TGCGCCAGCAGCCAACAGCGGGGGTTACGCGATACGCAGTATTTT
CDR3: CASSQQRGLRDTQYF

D: -
V: TRBV12-3/TRBV12-4
size: -
J: TRBJ1-1
DNA: TGTGCCAGCAGGGAGGGTTTCACTGAAGCTTTCTTT
CDR3: CASREGFTEAFF

D: TRBD1
V: TRBV28
size: -
J: TRBJ1-2
DNA: TGTGCCAGCAGTTCCCGGGACAGAGGCTACACCTTC
CDR3: CASSSRDRGYTF

D: -
V: TRBV6-5
size: -
J: TRBJ1-4
DNA: TGTGCCAGCAGTTACAGGGGTTACTATGCAACTAATGAAAAACTGTTTTTT
CDR3: CASSYRGYYATNEKLFF

D: TRBD2
V: TRBV29-1
size: few
J: TRBJ2-5
DNA: TGCAGCGCCGGACCTAGCGGGGGTGAGACCCAGTACTTC
CDR3: CSAGPSGGETQYF

D: -
V: TRBV7-2
size: few
J: TRBJ2-2
DNA: TGTGCCAGCAGCTTAGTATGGATGAACACCGGGGAGCTGTTTTTT
CDR3: CASSLVWMNTGELFF

D: -
V: TRBV6-5
size: few
J: TRBJ1-2
DNA: TGTGCCAGCAGTTCGATGCTGGGCGGCCTTCTAAGTGGCTACACCTTC
CDR3: CASSSMLGGLLSGYTF

D: -
V: TRBV29-1
size: many
J: TRBJ2-3
DNA: TGCAGCGTTGAAATGGGAGGTGCGCAGTATTTT
CDR3: CSVEMGGAQYF

D: -
V: TRBV20-1
size: -
J: TRBJ2-6
DNA: TGCAGTGCTAGAGATCGGGGTGGGGCCAACGTCCTGACTTTC
CDR3: CSARDRGGANVLTF

D: -
V: TRBV4-1
size: few
J: TRBJ1-1
DNA: TGCGCCAGCAGCCAAGAGAATTATAACACTGAAGCTTTCTTT
CDR3: CASSQENYNTEAFF

D: TRBD1
V: TRBV2
size: few
J: TRBJ1-1
DNA: TGTGCCGGACAGGGGGCGTCTAGGAGCACTGAAGCTTTCTTT
CDR3: CAGQGASRSTEAFF

D: -
V: TRBV7-8
size: -
J: TRBJ1-2
DNA: TGTGCCATTCGGGGCATGACCTCCGGCTACACCTTC
CDR3: CAIRGMTSGYTF

D: -
V: TRBV19
size: -
J: TRBJ1-4
DNA: TGTGCCAGTAGTCGAGGAGATTCAGATGAAAAACTGTTTTTT
CDR3: CASSRGDSDEKLFF

D: TRBD1
V: TRBV9
size: few
J: TRBJ2-3
DNA: TGTGCCAGCAGCGTAATGGGACAGGACACAGATACGCAGTATTTT
CDR3: CASSVMGQDTDTQYF

D: -
V: TRBV20-1
size: -
J: TRBJ2-1
DNA: TGCAGTGCTAGAGATCCCCGGGCGGCTAGCTCCTACAATGAGCAGTTCTTC
CDR3: CSARDPRAASSYNEQFF

D: -
V: TRBV12-3/TRBV12-4
size: -
J: TRBJ1-1
DNA: TGTGCCAGCAGTTTAAGGTTACATCTGAACACTGAAGCTTTCTTT
CDR3: CASSLRLHLNTEAFF

D: -
V: TRBV20-1
size: -
J: TRBJ2-1
DNA: TGCAGTGCTAGAGATGAACTTGACAGGACTAGAGGGAGGGGTGAGCAGTTCTTC
CDR3: CSARDELDRTRGRGEQFF

D: TRBD2
V: TRBV28
size: few
J: TRBJ2-4
DNA: TGTGCCAGCAGTGGGGGGGGAGGGGCTTTAAGGGAGCAGTACTTC
CDR3: CASSGGGGALREQYF

D: -
V: TRBV7-9
size: many
J: TRBJ2-1
DNA: TGTGCCAGCAGCGCACAGGGTGTGAGCTCCTACAATGAGCAGTTCTTC
CDR3: CASSAQGVSSYNEQFF

D: TRBD2
V: TRBV28
size: few
J: TRBJ2-1
DNA: TGTGCCAGCAGTCTCTACGGGGGGGTTTACTACAATGAGCAGTTCTTC
CDR3: CASSLYGGVYYNEQFF

D: TRBD1
V: TRBV20-1
size: -
J: TRBJ1-6
DNA: TGCAGTGCTAGACCACGGACAGGGGCAGATTCACCCCTCCACTTT
CDR3: CSARPRTGADSPLHF

D: -
V: TRBV20-1
size: few
J: TRBJ2-1
DNA: TGCAGTGCTCCTACTAGCCTCTCCTACAATGAGCAGTTCTTC
CDR3: CSAPTSLSYNEQFF

D: -
V: TRBV20-1
size: many
J: TRBJ1-1
DNA: TGCAGTGCTAGAGATGGTACAAGAGGGGGGATCACTGAAGCTTTCTTT
CDR3: CSARDGTRGGITEAFF

D: -
V: TRBV19
size: -
J: TRBJ2-1
DNA: TGTGCCAGTACCCCGGGGCTAGTCCATGAGCAGTTCTTC
CDR3: CASTPGLVHEQFF

D: -
V: TRBV28
size: once
J: TRBJ1-3
DNA: TGTGCCAGCACCCAGGTCGGGACATACGGAAACACCATATATTTT
CDR3: CASTQVGTYGNTIYF

D: -
V: TRBV7-8
size: -
J: TRBJ2-6
DNA: TGTGCCAGCAGCTTAATCGAAACCCCTGGGGCCAACGTCCTGACTTTC
CDR3: CASSLIETPGANVLTF

D: -
V: TRBV20-1
size: -
J: TRBJ2-3
DNA: TGCAGTGCTAGAGCTGAGGGGCGCCACACAGATACGCAGTATTTT
CDR3: CSARAEGRHTDTQYF

D: -
V: TRBV12-3/TRBV12-4
size: few
J: TRBJ2-3
DNA: TGTGCCAGCAGTTATTCCAAACAGGGCACGCAGTATTTT
CDR3: CASSYSKQGTQYF

D: -
V: TRBV20-1
size: -
J: TRBJ2-1
DNA: TGCAGTGCTAGAGATTTGGGCGGGGACCAATACAATGAGCAGTTCTTC
CDR3: CSARDLGGDQYNEQFF

D: -
V: TRBV3-1
size: -
J: TRBJ2-4
DNA: TGTGCCAGCAGCCAAGAGCGCGGAAGCGGGCAGTACTTC
CDR3: CASSQERGSGQYF

D: -
V: TRBV6-5
size: -
J: TRBJ1-4
DNA: TGTGCCAGCAGTTACTCTTTTGCAACTAATGAAAAACTGTTTTTT
CDR3: CASSYSFATNEKLFF

D: TRBD2
V: TRBV20-1
size: few
J: TRBJ2-3
DNA: TGCAGTGCCAGACATAGCGGGGAAGGAGATACGCAGTATTTT
CDR3: CSARHSGEGDTQYF

D: TRBD1
V: TRBV7-9
size: few
J: TRBJ2-7
DNA: TGTGCCAGCAGCCCGGACAAAGGACAGGGGTCCTACGAGCAGTACTTC
CDR3: CASSPDKGQGSYEQYF

D: TRBD1
V: TRBV20-1
size: many
J: TRBJ2-1
DNA: TGCAGTGCTACTGACAGGGGGGTTCCGCAGTTCTTC
CDR3: CSATDRGVPQFF

D: TRBD1
V: TRBV7-9
size: -
J: TRBJ1-4
DNA: TGTGCCAGCAGCCTAGCGGACAGGGAGGAAAAACTGTTTTTT
CDR3: CASSLADREEKLFF

D: -
V: TRBV7-2
size: few
J: TRBJ2-7
DNA: TGTGCCAGCAGCTTAGCGGGATCTAGCGTAAGCTCCTACGAGCAGTACTTC
CDR3: CASSLAGSSVSSYEQYF

D: TRBD2
V: TRBV2
size: few
J: TRBJ2-3
DNA: TGTGCCAGCGTAAGATCGGGACTAGCGCTAACAGATACGCAGTATTTT
CDR3: CASVRSGLALTDTQYF